This entry lists 3 T cell receptor beta chains sequenced from one sample in a study of cytomegalovirus exposure and HLA in healthy donors. PCR primers comprised 60 Vbeta and 13 Jbeta primers. Using immunoSEQ multiplex PCR, the repertoire was profiled, and TCRdb retains in-frame clones only, with some absent. The sample shows more than 100,000 clones, approximately 76% of them seen only once. The sequenced sample was PBMCs. The receptors shown here come from a man in his fifties or sixties in good health and CMV-seropositive.

This chain uses TRBV15 with TRBJ2-7; a weak D match, TRBD1 (7 bases). Deletions cut 0 bases from V and 3 bases from J, with 15 bases between. CDR3 length: 16 amino acids. Germline V gives CDR1 LNHNV, CDR2 YYDKDF (reference sequence). The CDR3 DNA reads as TGTGCCACCAGCAGAGATCTTGGAGGGGGCTTCTACGAGCAGTACTTC. It is translated as CATSRDLGGGFYEQYF.

The chain recombines TRBV6-1 with TRBJ1-2; TRBD1 matches at 9 bases. The CDR3 totals 13 residues. V lost 7 bases and J lost 5; bases outside the gene matches: 5. Germline CDR1 is MNHNS and CDR2 is SASEGT. CDR3 sequence reads: CASTGGTGYGYTF. CDR3 DNA: TGTGCCAGCACCGGAGGGACAGGGTATGGCTACACCTTC.

V gene TRBV5-4 combines with J gene TRBJ1-5; the D gene is possibly TRBD1 (6 bases). The CDR3 is 12 amino acids. CDR1 is SGHNT and CDR2 is YYREEE in the germline V gene (reference sequence). The germline V and J ends were trimmed by 4 bases and 6 bases, with 8 bases remaining between them. In DNA, the CDR3 is TGTGCCAGCAGCCTACAGGGTCAGCCCCAGCATTTT. Translating it yields CASSLQGQPQHF.